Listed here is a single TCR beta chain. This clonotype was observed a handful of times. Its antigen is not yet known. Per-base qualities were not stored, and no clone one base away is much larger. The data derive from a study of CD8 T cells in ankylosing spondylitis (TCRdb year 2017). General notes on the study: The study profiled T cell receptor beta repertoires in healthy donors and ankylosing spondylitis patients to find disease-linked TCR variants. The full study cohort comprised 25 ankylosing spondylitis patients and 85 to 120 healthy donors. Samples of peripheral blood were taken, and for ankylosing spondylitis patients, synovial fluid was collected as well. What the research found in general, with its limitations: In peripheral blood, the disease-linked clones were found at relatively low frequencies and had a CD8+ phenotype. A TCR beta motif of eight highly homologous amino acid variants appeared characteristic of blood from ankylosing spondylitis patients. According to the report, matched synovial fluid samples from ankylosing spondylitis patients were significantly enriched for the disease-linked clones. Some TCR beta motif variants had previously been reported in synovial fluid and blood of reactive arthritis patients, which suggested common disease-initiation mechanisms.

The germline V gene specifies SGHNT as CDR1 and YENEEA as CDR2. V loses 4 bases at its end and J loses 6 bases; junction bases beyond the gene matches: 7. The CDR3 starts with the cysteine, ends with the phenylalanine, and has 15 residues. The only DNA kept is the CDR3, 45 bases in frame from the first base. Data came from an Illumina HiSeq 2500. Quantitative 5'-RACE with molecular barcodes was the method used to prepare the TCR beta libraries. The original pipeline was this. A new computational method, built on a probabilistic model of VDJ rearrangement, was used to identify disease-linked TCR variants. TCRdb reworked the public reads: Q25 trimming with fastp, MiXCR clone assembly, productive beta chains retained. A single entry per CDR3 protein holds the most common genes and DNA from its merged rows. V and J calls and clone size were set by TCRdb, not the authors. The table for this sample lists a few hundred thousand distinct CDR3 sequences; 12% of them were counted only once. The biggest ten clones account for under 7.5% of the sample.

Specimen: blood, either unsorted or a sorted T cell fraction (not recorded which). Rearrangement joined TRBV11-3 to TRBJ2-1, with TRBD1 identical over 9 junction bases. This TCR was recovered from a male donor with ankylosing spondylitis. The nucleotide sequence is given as TGTGCCAGCAGCTCCCATCGGGACAGGGTCAATGAGCAGTTCTTC. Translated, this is CASSSHRDRVNEQFF.